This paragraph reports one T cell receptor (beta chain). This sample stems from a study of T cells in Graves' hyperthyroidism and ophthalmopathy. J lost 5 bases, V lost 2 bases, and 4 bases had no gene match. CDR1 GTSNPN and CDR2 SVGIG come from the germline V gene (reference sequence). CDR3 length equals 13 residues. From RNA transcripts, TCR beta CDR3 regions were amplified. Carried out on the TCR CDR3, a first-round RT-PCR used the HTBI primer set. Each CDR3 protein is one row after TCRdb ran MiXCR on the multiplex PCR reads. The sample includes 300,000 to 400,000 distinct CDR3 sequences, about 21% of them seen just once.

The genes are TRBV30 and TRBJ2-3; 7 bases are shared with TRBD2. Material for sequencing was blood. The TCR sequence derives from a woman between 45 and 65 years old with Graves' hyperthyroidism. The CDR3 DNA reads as TGTGCCTGGAGTCGGATAGCGGGAGATACGCAGTATTTT. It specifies CAWSRIAGDTQYF.